This T cell receptor (beta chain) was captured by sequencing in a study of blood T cell repertoires in COVID-19. Study as a whole: The analysed material was cDNA or gDNA that came from T cells, B-cell-depleted T cells, or PBMCs.

CDR1 is ENHRY, CDR2 SYGVKD, per germline. The CDR3 has 14 amino acids. Trimming cost V 6 bases and J 2 bases; bases outside gene matches: 6. Profiling relied on immunoSEQ multiplex PCR, and the TCRdb table lists in-frame clones only, not all of them. This sample has around 140,000 clones; 87% occur once, and the top ten carry roughly two fifths. Input material: peripheral blood. The TCR sequence derives from a man aged 50 to 60 who had recovered from COVID-19. This chain joins TRBV10-3 and TRBJ1-1, with TRBD1 matching over 7 bases. The CDR3 bases are TGTGCCATCAGATCGGGACAGTTAAACACTGAAGCTTTCTTT. This translates into CAIRSGQLNTEAFF.